The TCR beta chain described here comes from a study of blood T cell repertoires in COVID-19. Study at large: T cells, B-cell-depleted T cells, or PBMCs supplied cDNA or gDNA.

Individuals aged roughly 18 to 90 years were recruited from about two dozen US areas. Allocation to cohorts depended on clinical history reported by the participants. A PCR-confirmed or clinician-diagnosed COVID-19 case had contacted exposed participants within 2 weeks of entry. V was trimmed by 6 bases and J by 6 bases, leaving 11 bases between them. CDR1 is MNHEY and CDR2 is SMNVEV in the germline V gene (reference sequence). The CDR3 spans 12 residues. The assay was immunoSEQ multiplex PCR, and TCRdb's table has in-frame clones only and misses some. The sample contains approximately 150,000 clones, roughly nine tenths of which appear only once.

The sequenced sample was PBMCs or T cells enriched from blood (not recorded which). This chain joins TRBV27 and TRBJ1-1; maybe TRBD1 (5 bases). This TCR derives from a woman between 40 and 55 years old who had been exposed to COVID-19. The CDR3 is CASSFGGPEAFF. CDR3 DNA: TGTGCCAGCAGCTTCGGGGGACCTGAAGCTTTCTTT.